The entry below gives a single TCR beta chain sequence along with its context. After removal of 4 bases from V and 10 bases from J, the junction contained 14 bases not matched to a gene. The CDR3 is made up of 18 amino acids. Germline CDR1 reads MNHEY; CDR2 reads SVGAGI. The sample is drawn from a study of blood T cells in healthy people across ages. A second 7 to 11 cycle PCR used barcoded and J-beta primers. TCRdb reprocessed the 5' RACE reads via MiXCR and lists one record per CDR3 protein. The sample has about 830,000 distinct CDR3 sequences; nearly 60% are singletons. V and J are TRBV6-5 and TRBJ2-2; 14 positions agree with TRBD2. The sample comprised blood. This clonotype was obtained from a man aged 25 to 40 in good health. CDR3 coding DNA: TGTGCCAGCAGTTCAGGGACTAGCGGGAGCTCTATGTCCGAGGAGCTGTTTTTT. Translation: CASSSGTSGSSMSEELFF.